These 10 T cell receptor beta chains originate from one sample sequenced in a study of shared clonotypes between healthy human individuals. Only in-frame clones appear in the TCRdb table, and some are missing; sequencing was by immunoSEQ multiplex PCR. The sample shows 450,000 to 500,000 clones, 70% to 80% of them seen only once. The sequenced material came from PBMCs. The receptors derive from a woman aged 40 to 50 in good health. Some clones in this sample may be carry-over from other donors' samples.

V gene TRBV4-3 combines with J gene TRBJ2-7, with D perhaps assigned TRBD1 or TRBD2 (5 bases each). The germline V gene encodes CDR1 LGHNA and CDR2 YSLEER. This CDR3 has 16 amino acids. Trimming removed 1 base from V and 3 bases from J, with 16 bases in between. The CDR3 DNA is TGCGCCAGCAGCCAAGTGGGGGTAGTGAGCCTCTACGAGCAGTACTTC. It translates to CASSQVGVVSLYEQYF.

The chain links TRBV11-1 to TRBJ2-1, with unresolved D. CDR3 length equals 11 residues. CDR1 and CDR2 (germline): SGHAT, FQDESV (reference sequence). V was shortened by 5 bases and J by 3 bases, with 2 bases between the two germline ends. CDR3 bases: TGTGCCAGCAGCCACTACAATGAGCAGTTCTTC. Protein product: CASSHYNEQFF.

V and J are TRBV29-1 and TRBJ2-1, with 7 bases lining up with TRBD2. CDR1 is SQVTM and CDR2 is ANQGSEA in the germline V gene. J gave up 8 bases and V 0 bases, and 1 base lay outside the gene matches. The CDR3 contains 12 residues. The chain's CDR3 is CSVEDRGDEQFF. The CDR3 nucleotides are TGCAGCGTTGAAGATCGGGGGGATGAGCAGTTCTTC.

The rearrangement links TRBV7-9 to TRBJ2-7; D perhaps matches TRBD2 (5 bases). CDR1 is SEHNR, CDR2 FQNEAQ, per germline (reference sequence). CDR3 length: 14 amino acids. The V gene lost 4 bases and the J gene lost 3 bases, with 13 bases spanning the gap. CDR3 protein: CASSSSNGDYEQYF. DNA for the CDR3: TGTGCCAGCAGCTCGAGTAACGGGGACTACGAGCAGTACTTC.

The CDR3 bases are TGTGCCAGCAGCGTAGGTCCGACTAGCGGTAACACCGGGGAGCTGTTTTTT. It yields the protein CASSVGPTSGNTGELFF. The chain couples TRBV9 to TRBJ2-2; 9 bases match TRBD2. With V trimmed by 0 bases and J by 2 bases, 5 bases remained unmatched. The length of the CDR3 is 17 residues. CDR1 is SGDLS and CDR2 is YYNGEE in the germline V gene.

The chain joins TRBV11-1 to TRBJ2-7, with 9 positions matching TRBD1. The V gene's germline CDR1 is SGHAT and CDR2 FQDESV (reference sequence). CDR3 length: 13 amino acids. The trim removed 5 bases at V and 6 bases at J, leaving 5 bases unmatched. The CDR3 spells CASSPRTGVEQYF. As DNA, the CDR3 is TGTGCCAGCAGCCCCCGGACAGGGGTCGAGCAGTACTTC.

Of note for this clone: A far larger clone is a single base away, which makes a read error likely. The rearrangement links TRBV29-1 to TRBJ1-2; D not certain. Germline V gives CDR1 SQVTM, CDR2 ANQGSEA. The CDR3 runs to 12 residues. The CDR3 DNA follows: TGCAGCGTTGAAGACCATAACTATGGCCACACCTTC. Amino acid sequence: CSVEDHNYGHTF.

This chain uses TRBV7-8 with TRBJ2-3; 7 nucleotides line up with TRBD2. This CDR3 is 14 amino acids long. V was pared by 1 base and J by 6 bases, with 4 bases of the junction left unmatched. The V gene's germline CDR1 is SGHVS and CDR2 FQNEAQ. CDR3 region: CASSLGREWDTQYF. In DNA form, the CDR3 reads TGTGCCAGCAGCTTAGGGCGGGAGTGGGATACGCAGTATTTT.

The rearrangement links TRBV6-6 to TRBJ1-5; D remains ambiguous. Germline V gene data show CDR1 as MNHNY and CDR2 as SVGAGI (reference sequence). The CDR3 consists of 13 residues. V dropped 8 bases and J dropped 0 bases, with 8 bases sitting between them. The CDR3 bases are TGTGCCAGCGGACCTTATAGCAATCAGCCCCAGCATTTT. Amino acids: CASGPYSNQPQHF.

As concerns this clone: This likely stems from a read error, as it lies one base from a far larger clone. CDR3 coding DNA: TGTGCCAGCAGCTTAACTAGCGGGAGCCCAGATACGCAGTATTTT. Amino acids: CASSLTSGSPDTQYF. The V and J genes are TRBV7-3 and TRBJ2-3; 9 nucleotides agree with TRBD2. Germline V gives CDR1 SGHTA, CDR2 FQGTGA. The length of the CDR3 is 15 residues. With 0 bases clipped from V and 4 bases from J, the junction kept 2 bases outside the gene matches. Supplemented by reference TRBV7-3 and TRBJ2-3, the full variable domain reads GAGVSQTPSNKVTEKGKYVELRCDPISGHTALYWYRQSLGQGPEFLIYFQGTGAADDSGLPNDRFFAVRPEGSVSTLKIQRTERGDSAVYLCASSLTSGSPDTQYFGPGTRLTVL.